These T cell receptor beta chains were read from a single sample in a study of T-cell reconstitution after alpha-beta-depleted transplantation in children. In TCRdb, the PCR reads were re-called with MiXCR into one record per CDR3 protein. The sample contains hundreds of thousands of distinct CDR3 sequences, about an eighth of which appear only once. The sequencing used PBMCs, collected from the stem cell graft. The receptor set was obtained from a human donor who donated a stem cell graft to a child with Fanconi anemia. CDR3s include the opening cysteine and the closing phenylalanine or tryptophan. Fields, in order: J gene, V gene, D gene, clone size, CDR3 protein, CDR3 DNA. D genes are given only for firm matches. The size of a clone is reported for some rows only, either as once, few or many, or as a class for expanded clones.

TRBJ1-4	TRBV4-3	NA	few	CASSQDLGHKGMDEKLFF	TGCGCCAGCAGCCAAGATTTGGGACACAAAGGAATGGATGAAAAACTGTTTTTT
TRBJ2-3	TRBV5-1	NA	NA	CASSLGYPGDTQYF	TGCGCCAGCAGCTTGGGCTATCCTGGCGATACGCAGTATTTT
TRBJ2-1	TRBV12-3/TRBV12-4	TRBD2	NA	CASRGGMGSSGGWNEQFF	TGTGCCAGCAGGGGCGGGATGGGCAGTAGCGGGGGGTGGAATGAGCAGTTCTTC
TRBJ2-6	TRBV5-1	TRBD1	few	CASSYFDRGHPSGANVLTF	TGCGCCAGCAGCTATTTTGACAGGGGGCATCCCTCTGGGGCCAACGTCCTGACTTTC
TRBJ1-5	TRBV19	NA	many	CASSMTGRGQPQHF	TGTGCCAGTAGTATGACCGGCCGGGGTCAGCCCCAGCATTTT
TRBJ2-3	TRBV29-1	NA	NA	CSVDLDQPPDTQYF	TGCAGCGTTGATCTAGACCAGCCCCCCGATACGCAGTATTTT
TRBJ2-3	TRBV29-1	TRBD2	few	CSVESPGTSGGGSTDTQYF	TGCAGCGTTGAAAGCCCCGGGACTAGCGGGGGGGGTAGCACAGATACGCAGTATTTT
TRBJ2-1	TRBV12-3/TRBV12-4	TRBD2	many	CASSSLAGGPIRNEQFF	TGTGCCAGCAGTTCCCTCGCGGGGGGGCCGATAAGGAATGAGCAGTTCTTC
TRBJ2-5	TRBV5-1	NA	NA	CASSFGPTEETQYF	TGCGCCAGCAGTTTTGGACCTACCGAAGAGACCCAGTACTTC
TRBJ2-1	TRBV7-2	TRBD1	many	CASSLNGQGLNEQFF	TGTGCCAGCAGCTTAAATGGACAGGGGCTCAATGAGCAGTTCTTC
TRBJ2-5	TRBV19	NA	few	CASTIGAGPQETQYF	TGTGCCAGTACCATCGGGGCTGGCCCACAAGAGACCCAGTACTTC
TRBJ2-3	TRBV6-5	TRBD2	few	CASSYSSGTSTDTQYF	TGTGCCAGCAGTTACTCCAGCGGGACCAGCACAGATACGCAGTATTTT
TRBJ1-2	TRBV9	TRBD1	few	CASSGDTGTANYGYTF	TGTGCCAGCAGCGGGGATACCGGGACAGCTAACTATGGCTACACCTTC
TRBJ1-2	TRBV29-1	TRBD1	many	CSVGTGHGYTF	TGCAGCGTCGGGACAGGGCATGGCTACACCTTC
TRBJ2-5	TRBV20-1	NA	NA	CSAPRRGRGKTQYF	TGCAGTGCTCCGAGGCGGGGGCGAGGAAAGACCCAGTACTTC
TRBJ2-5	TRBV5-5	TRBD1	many	CASSWDRGETQYF	TGTGCCAGCAGTTGGGACAGGGGTGAGACCCAGTACTTC
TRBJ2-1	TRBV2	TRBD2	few	CASLRTSDEQFF	TGTGCCAGCCTTCGGACTAGCGATGAGCAGTTCTTC
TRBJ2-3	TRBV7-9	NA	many	CAGGGGRVTDTQYF	TGTGCCGGAGGGGGAGGAAGAGTCACAGATACGCAGTATTTT
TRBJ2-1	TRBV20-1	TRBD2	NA	CSAILYGGGTASSYNEQFF	TGCAGTGCTATCCTATACGGGGGGGGGACCGCTAGCTCCTACAATGAGCAGTTCTTC
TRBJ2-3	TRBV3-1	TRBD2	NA	CASSRVAGEITDTQYF	TGTGCCAGCAGCCGTGTAGCGGGGGAGATCACAGATACGCAGTATTTT
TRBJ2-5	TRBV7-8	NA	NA	CASSLAHRVGEETQYF	TGTGCCAGCAGCTTAGCGCACAGGGTAGGGGAAGAGACCCAGTACTTC
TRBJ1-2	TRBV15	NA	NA	CATSRATGQYYGYTF	TGTGCCACCAGCAGAGCCACCGGACAGTACTATGGCTACACCTTC
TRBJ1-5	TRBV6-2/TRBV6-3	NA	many	CASSSLPGTGQPQHF	TGTGCCAGCAGTTCCCTCCCAGGGACGGGTCAGCCCCAGCATTTT
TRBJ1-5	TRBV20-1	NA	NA	CSARDRGAGEQPQHF	TGCAGTGCTAGAGATAGGGGGGCCGGGGAGCAGCCCCAGCATTTT